One and the same sample provided the 20 T cell receptor beta chains below, sequenced in a study of shared clonotypes between healthy human individuals. Produced via immunoSEQ multiplex PCR; TCRdb's table is partial and in-frame only. The sample holds about 1.1 million clones; approximately 78% are singletons and the top ten take 0.55% to 0.7%. Sequenced: memory CD4+ T cells from PBMCs. The subset: CD45RA-negative fraction. Receptor source: a man aged 18 to 30 in good health. Some clones in this sample may be carry-over from other donors' samples.

This clone was recorded a few times. In DNA, the CDR3 is TGTGCCAGCAGTCCCCTCGGACTGACAAACTATGGCTACACCTTC. This encodes CASSPLGLTNYGYTF. This rearrangement joins TRBV6-1 to TRBJ1-2, with D unresolved. V dropped 5 bases and J dropped 2 bases, with 15 bases sitting between them. Per the germline V gene, CDR1 is MNHNS and CDR2 is SASEGT. The CDR3 covers 15 residues.

Notes on this clone: Given a much more abundant clone one base away, this may be a read error. Other DNA sequences from this sample encode an identical CDR3 as well. DNA for the CDR3: TGCAGCGTCGCAGGAAGAAGTGAAAAACTGTTTTTT. Its translation: CSVAGRSEKLFF. The chain recombines TRBV29-1 with TRBJ1-4; D ambiguous. Germline loops: CDR1 SQVTM, CDR2 ANQGSEA. The CDR3 contains 12 residues. With 6 bases removed from V and 7 bases from J, the gap between germline ends came to 12 bases.

This clone was seen repeatedly, ten times or more. This chain joins TRBV12-1 and TRBJ1-4. TRBV12-1 represents a pseudogene. This CDR3 comprises 16 residues. CDR3 DNA sequence: TGTGCCAGCAGCCCCTCGGGGAAGCTGCGATCTGAAAAACTGTTTTTT. Its translation is CASSPSGKLRSEKLFF.

This chain uses TRBV2 with TRBJ2-7, with D perhaps matching TRBD2 (5 bases). The CDR3 is 12 amino acids. Germline V gene sequence: CDR1 SNHLY, CDR2 FYNNEI. The germline V and J ends were trimmed by 3 bases and 5 bases, with 8 bases remaining between them. The CDR3 DNA sequence: TGTGCCAGCAGTGAGGTGAGGGACGAGCAGTACTTC. Its translation: CASSEVRDEQYF.

The chain recombines TRBV20-1 with TRBJ2-3; D unresolved. Per germline, CDR1 DFQATT and CDR2 SNEGSKA (reference sequence). The V gene lost 5 bases and the J gene lost 6 bases, with 6 bases spanning the gap. The length of the CDR3 is 10 residues. This CDR3 reads CSAEVDTQYF. CDR3 DNA sequence: TGCAGTGCTGAGGTGGATACGCAGTATTTT.

The rearrangement uses TRBV27 and TRBJ2-7; 10 bases match TRBD2. The CDR3 has 14 residues. Germline V CDR1 and CDR2: MNHEY, SMNVEV (reference sequence). With 2 bases clipped from V and 3 bases from J, the junction kept 1 base outside the gene matches. This chain's CDR3 is CASSLIAGGYEQYF. Written as DNA, the CDR3 is TGTGCCAGCAGTTTAATAGCGGGAGGCTACGAGCAGTACTTC.

This chain links TRBV5-1 with TRBJ2-3; 11 positions agree with TRBD2. The CDR3 spans 16 residues. Trimming removed 3 bases from V and 2 bases from J; junction bases left unmatched: 5. The germline V gene encodes CDR1 SGHRS and CDR2 YFSETQ. The CDR3 DNA follows: TGCGCCAGCAGCTCGACTAGCGGGGAGTACACAGATACGCAGTATTTT. This sequence encodes CASSSTSGEYTDTQYF.

This chain joins TRBV4-2 and TRBJ2-1, with 11 nucleotides matching TRBD2. Germline V CDR1 and CDR2: LGHNA, YNFKEQ. V shed 1 base, J shed 7 bases, and the junction held 12 bases outside the gene matches. The CDR3 loop spans 18 amino acids. CDR3 sequence reads: CASSQAEGVAGGLNEQFF. DNA of the CDR3: TGTGCCAGCAGCCAAGCAGAGGGGGTAGCGGGAGGGCTTAATGAGCAGTTCTTC.

In this sample, this clone turned up a few times. The V call is TRBV4-2, the J call TRBJ2-7; 11 bases fit TRBD2. The ends lost 2 bases at V and 4 bases at J; junction bases unmatched: 7. The CDR3 is made up of 16 amino acids. Germline V gene lookup returns CDR1 LGHNA and CDR2 YNFKEQ. DNA of the CDR3: TGTGCCAGCAGCCAAAGCCTCACTAGCGGGAGTTACGAGCAGTACTTC. This sequence encodes CASSQSLTSGSYEQYF.

The genes are TRBV27 and TRBJ2-7, with 10 bases that match TRBD2. The junction had 4 bases not matched to a gene; V was cut back by 4 bases and J by 4 bases. This CDR3 region has 14 residues. Germline CDR1 is MNHEY and CDR2 is SMNVEV (reference sequence). The CDR3 loop reads CASSSSGSKYEQYF. The CDR3 DNA reads TGTGCCAGCAGTTCTAGCGGGAGTAAGTACGAGCAGTACTTC.

The genes are TRBV28 and TRBJ2-7; 8 nucleotides agree with TRBD2. In germline, CDR1 is MDHEN, CDR2 SYDVKM. V was clipped by 7 bases and J by 0 bases; unmatched bases: 5. This CDR3 spans 14 amino acids. This CDR3 is CASTSRGGSYEQYF. DNA of the CDR3: TGTGCCAGCACCTCTCGGGGGGGCTCCTACGAGCAGTACTTC.

This clone was seen more than once but under ten times. This chain joins TRBV5-6 and TRBJ1-2; D remains ambiguous. The CDR3 contains 12 residues. The germline V and J ends were trimmed by 4 bases and 8 bases, with 12 bases remaining between them. The V gene's germline CDR1 is SGHDT and CDR2 YYEEEE. In nucleotides, the CDR3 is TGTGCCAGCAGCCAATGGGAGGCAGGCTACACCTTC. The encoded protein is CASSQWEAGYTF.

The rearrangement joins TRBV2 to TRBJ1-5; D is ambiguous. This CDR3 has 15 amino acids. The germline gives CDR1 SNHLY, CDR2 FYNNEI. Trimming cost V 5 bases and J 0 bases, with 11 bases left between them. The CDR3 DNA reads TGTGCCAGCAGTAAACAACCTTATAGCAATCAGCCCCAGCATTTT. It translates to CASSKQPYSNQPQHF.

The chain couples TRBV5-1 to TRBJ2-5; a weak D match, TRBD2 (5 bases). Germline V lookup: CDR1 SGHRS, CDR2 YFSETQ. V gave up 4 bases and J gave up 2 bases, with 12 bases separating them. There are 14 residues in the CDR3. The CDR3, as DNA: TGCGCCAGCAGCGAGGGCGGTGGACAAGAGACCCAGTACTTC. It codes for CASSEGGGQETQYF.

This clone came up once. The chain combines TRBV4-1 with TRBJ2-7; unclear D gene. The V gene lost 0 bases and the J gene lost 1 base, with 4 bases spanning the gap. The germline gives CDR1 MGHRA, CDR2 YSYEKL. This CDR3 has 13 residues. The CDR3 DNA reads as TGCGCCAGCAGCCAAGAACCGTCCTACGAGCAGTACTTC. Protein product: CASSQEPSYEQYF.

This clone was counted ten times or more. The rearrangement links TRBV5-4 to TRBJ2-3; 7 bases agree with TRBD1. Germline CDR1 reads SGHNT; CDR2 reads YYREEE (reference sequence). The CDR3 runs to 12 residues. J gave up 14 bases and V 4 bases, and 10 bases lay outside the gene matches. The CDR3 sequence: CASSEDRVSWYF. The CDR3 DNA sequence: TGTGCCAGCAGCGAAGACAGGGTTTCGTGGTATTTT.

The rearrangement links TRBV25-1 to TRBJ2-2, with D possibly being TRBD1 (5 bases). Looked up from germline, CDR1 is MGHDK and CDR2 is SYGVNS. With 6 bases removed from V and 5 bases from J, the gap between germline ends came to 7 bases. The CDR3 consists of 12 residues. The CDR3 protein is CASRDTTGELFF. CDR3 DNA sequence: TGTGCCAGCAGGGACACTACCGGGGAGCTGTTTTTT.

The chain has TRBV7-9 and TRBJ2-5, with D unresolved. Germline loops: CDR1 SEHNR, CDR2 FQNEAQ (reference sequence). With 0 bases removed from V and 1 base from J, the gap between germline ends came to 3 bases. The CDR3 runs to 13 residues. The CDR3 coding sequence is TGTGCCAGCAGCTTAGCCATCCAAGAGACCCAGTACTTC. It translates to CASSLAIQETQYF. The full variable domain, its missing parts supplied by reference TRBV7-9 and TRBJ2-5, is DTGVSQNPRHKITKRGQNVTFRCDPISEHNRLYWYRQTLGQGPEFLTYFQNEAQLEKSRLLSDRFSAERPKGSFSTLEIQRTEQGDSAMYLCASSLAIQETQYFGPGTRLLVL.

The J gene is TRBJ1-2, the V gene TRBV28, with 8 bases identical to TRBD1. V was clipped by 5 bases and J by 7 bases; unmatched bases: 6. Germline CDR1 reads MDHEN; CDR2 reads SYDVKM. This CDR3 is 13 amino acids long. The CDR3 loop reads CASSRTGPGGYTF. The CDR3 region has the DNA TGTGCCAGCAGTCGGACAGGGCCAGGTGGCTACACCTTC.

The chain has TRBV5-4 and TRBJ1-1; 9 bases agree with TRBD1. CDR1 SGHNT and CDR2 YYREEE come from the germline V gene (reference sequence). The CDR3 is made up of 15 amino acids. The ends lost 3 bases at V and 5 bases at J; junction bases unmatched: 8. The CDR3 sequence: CASSSTGGLETEAFF. The CDR3 DNA follows: TGTGCCAGCAGCTCTACAGGGGGCTTGGAAACTGAAGCTTTCTTT.